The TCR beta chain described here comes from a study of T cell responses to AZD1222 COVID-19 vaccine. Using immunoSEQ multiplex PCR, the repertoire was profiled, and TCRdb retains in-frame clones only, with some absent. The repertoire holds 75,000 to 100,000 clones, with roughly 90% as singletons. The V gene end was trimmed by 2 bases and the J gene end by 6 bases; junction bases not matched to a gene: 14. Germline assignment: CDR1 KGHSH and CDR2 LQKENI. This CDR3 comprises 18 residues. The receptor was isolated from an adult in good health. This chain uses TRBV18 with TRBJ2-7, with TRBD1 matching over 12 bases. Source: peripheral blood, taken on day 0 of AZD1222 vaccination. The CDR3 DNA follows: TGTGCCAGCTCACCAAGGTCCTCTTCCGGGACAGGGGGCTCCGAGCAGTACTTC. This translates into CASSPRSSSGTGGSEQYF.